Detailed here is one T cell receptor beta chain. The antigen is unknown. TRB rearrangements were amplified by touch-down multiplex PCR with mixed TRB-A/B primers. TCRdb re-called the multiplex PCR reads; every CDR3 protein appears as one record, without DNA. This sample carries 10,000 to 11,000 distinct CDR3 sequences, with approximately 31% going to the ten biggest clones. The record originates from a study of T cell clusters in autoimmune cytopenias. Approximately 36,000 genome equivalents of blood DNA were amplified for TRB. Study conclusions and caveats: Exclusive TRB clusters were 2.5 to 3.5-fold more numerous in healthy donors than in active autoimmune hepatitis. Physiological T cell clusters of healthy donors were apparently absent in primary autoimmune cytopenia patients.

The sample was also linked to a second study, of T cell repertoires in aging, cancer and after chemotherapy.

The sample was peripheral blood. The receptor comes from a human donor in good health.

The CDR3 is CASSIMASGRGEQFF. The chain carries TRBV19 and TRBJ2-1; as DNA is missing, the TRBD2 call by TCRdb cannot be tested. The CDR3 is 15 amino acids. Germline CDR1 and CDR2: LNHDA and SQIVND (reference sequence).